This TCR beta chain emerged from a study of shared clonotypes between healthy human individuals. The authors loaded roughly 200 ng DNA, about 30,000 T cell genomes, into sorted-subset replicate PCRs. Assay: immunoSEQ multiplex PCR; the TCRdb copy retains only in-frame clones and omits some. The profile covers about 2.1 million clones, with about 92% appearing a single time and roughly 1.7% taken by the ten largest. Points on this clone: Additional DNA sequences in this sample encode the identical CDR3.

The germline V gene encodes CDR1 SGDLS and CDR2 YYNGEE. With 4 bases removed from V and 2 bases from J, the gap between germline ends came to 6 bases. This CDR3 has 13 amino acids. CD45RO-negative cells were positively selected for CCR7, leaving out terminally differentiated effector memory CD45RA+ cells. The sequenced sample was naive CD8+ T cells from PBMCs. This chain uses TRBV9 with TRBJ2-2; D gene ambiguous. This receptor was identified in a young man in good health. Some clones in this sample may be carry-over from other donors' samples. The CDR3 DNA follows: TGTGCCAGCAGCCCAACTAACACCGGGGAGCTGTTTTTT. It translates to CASSPTNTGELFF.